A single T cell receptor (beta chain) is shown here with its context. Its antigen remains unknown. Germline V gene data show CDR1 as SGHNT and CDR2 as YYREEE (reference sequence). The CDR3 spans 17 residues. Trimming removed 3 bases from V and 0 bases from J; junction bases left unmatched: 7. The method was immunoSEQ multiplex PCR; TCRdb's version includes in-frame clones alone and lacks a portion of them. Here the sample spans 2 million to 2.5 million clones, over 85% being singletons. The entry originates in a study of shared clonotypes between healthy human individuals. Whole-study results and caveats: Non-shared clonotypes were found to have lower generation probabilities than the clonotypes that were shared by all four of the sorted-subset donors. Tissues were not sampled, only blood, and their repertoires likely differ.

V gene TRBV5-4 combines with J gene TRBJ2-2; 8 bases line up with TRBD2. The clonotype originates from a man younger than 35 in good health. Some clones in this sample may be carry-over from other donors' samples. Source material: naive CD4+ T cells from PBMCs. Subset here: CD45RA+ positively selected. CDR3 sequence (DNA): TGTGCCAGCAGCTCGGGGGGGCAGGCGACGAACACCGGGGAGCTGTTTTTT. It yields the protein CASSSGGQATNTGELFF.